Below are 26 T cell receptor delta chains sequenced from a single sample in a study of Vδ1+ human thymocytes. Findings of the study overall: In the thymus, TRG and TRD repertoires looked highly polyclonal with Gaussian CDR3 lengths.

For these TCRs, the target antigens are not known. The template was reverse-transcribed extracted RNA. The CDR3 regions were amplified by multiplex PCR from V-gene primers to a constant-region primer. TCRdb made new clone calls on the multiplex PCR reads using CATT. Of 50,000 to 75,000 delta-chain clones in the sample, more than 12% were seen once. Sample: Vdelta1+ gamma-delta thymocytes from the thymus. The subset is: FACS-sorted CD3+ TCRalphabeta- TCRVdelta1+ TCRVdelta2- thymocytes. Receptors originate from a girl less than two years old who had congenital heart surgery.

This clone has only one observation. V is TRDV1 and J is TRDJ1; D call uncertain. The ends were cut back, 3 bases at V and 7 bases at J, with 12 bases in the middle. Germline values: CDR1 TSWWSYY, CDR2 QGS. The CDR3 extends over 13 amino acids. The CDR3 DNA is TGTGCTCTTGGGGAGGGGCATCAGTCTAAACTCATCTTT. Translating it yields CALGEGHQSKLIF.

This clone was observed a few times. The chain is built from TRDV1 and TRDJ1; perhaps TRDD2 as D (6 bases). The germline V gene encodes CDR1 TSWWSYY and CDR2 QGS. Trimming removed 5 bases at V and 4 bases at J, with 23 bases between. This CDR3 region has 17 residues. The CDR3 nucleotides are TGTGCTCTTGGGAGGCCTTCCGGAGCTTCTTGGGACGATAAACTCATCTTT. This encodes CALGRPSGASWDDKLIF.

This chain links TRDV1 with TRDJ1; D is unresolved. Germline V gene lookup returns CDR1 TSWWSYY and CDR2 QGS. V shed 0 bases and J shed 0 bases, with 20 bases lying between them. The CDR3 spans 19 residues. CDR3 loop: CALGELLDRPTPYTDKLIF. The CDR3, as DNA: TGTGCTCTTGGGGAACTCCTAGATAGACCCACCCCGTACACCGATAAACTCATCTTT.

This clone was counted between two and nine times. This chain uses TRDV1 with TRDJ1; D possibly corresponds to TRDD3 (6 bases). The CDR3 sequence is 14 residues long. The germline gives CDR1 TSWWSYY, CDR2 QGS. V was trimmed by 4 bases and J by 4 bases, leaving 13 bases between them. The CDR3: CALGARWGHDKLIF. For the CDR3, the DNA is TGTGCTCTTGGGGCCCGTTGGGGGCACGATAAACTCATCTTT.

The gene calls are TRDV1 and TRDJ1, with unresolved D. This CDR3 spans 16 amino acids. Germline lookup yields CDR1 TSWWSYY and CDR2 QGS. Trimming stripped 2 bases from V and 4 bases from J, with 17 bases between. DNA of the CDR3: TGTGCTCTTGGGGAAGATCAGGCCTCTGACGGCGATAAACTCATCTTT. Amino acid sequence: CALGEDQASDGDKLIF.

The rearrangement uses TRDV1 and TRDJ1, with 9 bases matching TRDD2. CDR3 length equals 25 residues. CDR1 is TSWWSYY, CDR2 QGS, per germline. V dropped 1 base and J dropped 3; count of bases not matched to a gene: 33. The CDR3 protein is CALGEPRLGGGRNPSYNELSDKLIF. In DNA form, the CDR3 reads TGTGCTCTTGGGGAACCCAGACTAGGAGGAGGGCGGAATCCTTCCTACAACGAACTGTCCGATAAACTCATCTTT.

The rearrangement joins TRDV1 to TRDJ1, with a weak D call TRDD3 (8 bases). Trimming cost V 2 bases and J 0 bases, with 31 bases left between them. Germline CDR1 and CDR2: TSWWSYY and QGS. The CDR3 covers 22 residues. The chain's CDR3 is CALGEGGLPHLGDYMYTDKLIF. The CDR3 nucleotides are TGTGCTCTTGGGGAAGGCGGCCTTCCTCATCTGGGGGACTACATGTACACCGATAAACTCATCTTT.

The chain couples TRDV1 to TRDJ1, with no clear D. The V gene lost 2 bases and the J gene lost 2 bases, with 6 bases spanning the gap. Germline CDR1 reads TSWWSYY; CDR2 reads QGS. The CDR3 contains 13 residues. Here the CDR3 reads CALGESCTDKLIF. For the CDR3, the DNA is TGTGCTCTTGGGGAATCCTGTACCGATAAACTCATCTTT.

This clone turned up a few times. The J gene is TRDJ1, the V gene TRDV1; TRDD2 matches at 9 bases. From germline, CDR1 is TSWWSYY and CDR2 QGS. The trim removed 1 base at V and 0 bases at J, leaving 12 bases unmatched. The CDR3 consists of 19 residues. The CDR3 bases are TGTGCTCTTGGGGAACGGGCCTTCCTACGGGGAGACTACACCGATAAACTCATCTTT. This gives the protein CALGERAFLRGDYTDKLIF.

This clone turned up a few times. The chain employs TRDV1 and TRDJ1; TRDD3 matches at 7 bases. CDR3 length: 18 amino acids. The germline V gene has CDR1 TSWWSYY and CDR2 QGS. V gave up 4 bases and J gave up 1 base; unmatched junction bases: 15. As DNA, the CDR3 is TGTGCTCTTGGGGGAATTCCTTGGCTTGGGGGAGGCACCGATAAACTCATCTTT. It is translated as CALGGIPWLGGGTDKLIF.

This clone was counted only a few times. This sequence joins TRDV1 and TRDJ1, with TRDD3 identical over 8 bases. With V trimmed by 4 bases and J by 3 bases, 16 bases remained unmatched. Germline loops: CDR1 TSWWSYY, CDR2 QGS. The CDR3 runs to 18 residues. The CDR3 DNA sequence: TGTGCTCTTGGGGCCCCCTCCACGCTGGGGATACTCTCCGATAAACTCATCTTT. Amino acid sequence: CALGAPSTLGILSDKLIF.

This chain links TRDV1 with TRDJ1; D not resolved. Trimming took 0 bases from V and 2 from J, leaving 7 bases between them. This CDR3 contains 14 residues. The germline V gene encodes CDR1 TSWWSYY and CDR2 QGS. DNA of the CDR3: TGTGCTCTTGGGGAACTAGGACGGACCGATAAACTCATCTTT. It is translated as CALGELGRTDKLIF.

The chain carries TRDV1 and TRDJ1; perhaps TRDD3 as D (5 bases). The germline CDR1 and CDR2 sequences are TSWWSYY and QGS. V dropped 0 bases and J dropped 2 bases, with 25 bases sitting between them. The CDR3 covers 20 residues. CDR3 in DNA: TGTGCTCTTGGGGAACTATGCTCCCCCGAGGGCCCGCTGGGAACCGATAAACTCATCTTT. Its translation: CALGELCSPEGPLGTDKLIF.

The chain combines TRDV1 with TRDJ1; 10 nucleotides match TRDD3. Germline CDR1 is TSWWSYY and CDR2 is QGS. V shed 3 bases and J 4 bases; nucleotides not matched to a gene: 20. This CDR3 contains 20 residues. The CDR3 region has the DNA TGTGCTCTTGGGGAGAGGGACTCCCTTGGGTGGGGGATACAGGTCGATAAACTCATCTTT. As protein: CALGERDSLGWGIQVDKLIF.

The chain recombines TRDV1 with TRDJ1; 8 bases align to TRDD3. Germline-derived CDR1 and CDR2 are TSWWSYY and QGS. The junction had 15 bases not matched to a gene; V was cut back by 0 bases and J by 0 bases. CDR3 length: 20 amino acids. The DNA of the CDR3 is TGTGCTCTTGGGGAACTAGTCCGGAATACTGGGGGTCCGTACACCGATAAACTCATCTTT. This encodes CALGELVRNTGGPYTDKLIF.

Concerning this clone: The same CDR3 can be traced to other DNA sequences in this sample. The chain has TRDV1 and TRDJ1, with 10 positions matching TRDD3. Germline-derived CDR1 and CDR2 are TSWWSYY and QGS. This CDR3 is built from 19 residues. V trimming: 0 bases; J trimming: 0 bases; junction bases outside the gene matches: 10. CDR3 bases: TGTGCTCTTGGGGAACTATTCCCCATTACTGGGGGATACACCGATAAACTCATCTTT. It encodes CALGELFPITGGYTDKLIF.

This clone was recorded a few times. The chain joins TRDV1 to TRDJ1, with 11 nucleotides matching TRDD3. CDR3 length: 22 residues. The trim removed 6 bases at V and 0 bases at J, leaving 24 bases unmatched. Germline V gene sequence: CDR1 TSWWSYY, CDR2 QGS. The CDR3 here is CALGPTDPHLVLGDSYTDKLIF. The CDR3 nucleotides are TGTGCTCTTGGCCCAACTGACCCCCACCTTGTACTGGGGGATAGCTACACCGATAAACTCATCTTT.

The V call is TRDV1, the J call TRDJ1; no clear D. The CDR3 consists of 21 residues. The V gene lost 0 bases and the J gene lost 3 bases, with 29 bases spanning the gap. Germline V gene lookup returns CDR1 TSWWSYY and CDR2 QGS. The CDR3 sequence: CALGELSAPVCGYRAADKLIF. CDR3 coding DNA: TGTGCTCTTGGGGAACTAAGTGCTCCCGTCTGCGGTTACAGGGCGGCCGATAAACTCATCTTT.

This clone has just a few counts. The junction does not match germline at one end; this may be a read error. The rearrangement links TRDV2 to TRDJ1; 10 bases agree with TRDD3. The CDR3 spans 19 residues. Germline CDR1 GEAIGNYY, CDR2 EKD. DNA for the CDR3: TGTGCCTGTGACCACTCGGTACTGGGGGATTCCGTGTACACCGATAAACTCACCTTT. This translates into CACDHSVLGDSVYTDKLTF.

The V and J genes are TRDV1 and TRDJ1; the D gene is possibly TRDD3 (6 bases). CDR1 and CDR2 from the germline V gene are TSWWSYY and QGS. There are 21 residues in the CDR3. The ends were cut back, 2 bases at V and 4 bases at J, with 32 bases in the middle. The CDR3 sequence is CALGESFLIGRGRGEVDKLIF. The CDR3 nucleotides are TGTGCTCTTGGGGAATCCTTTCTTATCGGTCGGGGGAGAGGTGAGGTCGATAAACTCATCTTT.

This clone has more than one count but fewer than ten. This sequence joins TRDV1 and TRDJ1; no firm D call. The CDR3 extends over 18 amino acids. The germline V gene encodes CDR1 TSWWSYY and CDR2 QGS. Trimming took 1 base from V and 7 from J, leaving 25 bases between them. Here the CDR3 DNA reads TGTGCTCTTGGGGAACCCCAACTCGTTCAGGGAGAAAGGAGTAAACTCATCTTT. It encodes CALGEPQLVQGERSKLIF.

This clone appeared a few times. The chain employs TRDV1 and TRDJ1, with 12 bases matching TRDD3. Trimming took 7 bases from V and 2 from J; bases not matched to a gene: 8. CDR3 length equals 16 residues. Germline-derived CDR1 and CDR2 are TSWWSYY and QGS. The CDR3 sequence is CALALLGDTETDKLIF. The CDR3 DNA sequence: TGTGCTCTTGCTCTACTGGGGGATACTGAAACCGATAAACTCATCTTT.

This clone occurred a few times. The chain carries TRDV1 and TRDJ1, with D uncertain. V lost 2 bases to trimming and J lost 1 base, with 20 bases between them. The CDR3 has 18 amino acids. Germline loops: CDR1 TSWWSYY, CDR2 QGS. Here the CDR3 DNA reads TGTGCTCTTGGGGAAGGAAAAGGCTCCCAAACGACCACCGATAAACTCATCTTT. It yields the protein CALGEGKGSQTTTDKLIF.

This clone was seen a handful of times. This may come from a read error, since a much larger clone is one base off. The gene calls are TRAV29/DV5 and TRDJ1; the match to TRDD3 covers 9 bases. This CDR3 comprises 18 residues. The V gene's germline CDR1 is NSMFDY and CDR2 ISSIKDK. The CDR3 DNA reads as TGTGCAGCAAGCCACCCCGTCCTACTGGGGGACTACCGATCTAAACCCATCTTT. Its protein is CAASHPVLLGDYRSKPIF.

The chain combines TRDV1 with TRDJ1, with D tentatively TRDD3 (7 bases). Germline V lookup: CDR1 TSWWSYY, CDR2 QGS. Trimming took 3 bases from V and 2 from J, leaving 22 bases between them. The CDR3 spans 18 residues. The DNA for the CDR3 is TGTGCTCTTGGGGACTCCCCGGCCTTCCCGGGGGATACCGATAAACTCATCTTT. It encodes CALGDSPAFPGDTDKLIF.

The V gene is TRDV1, the J gene TRDJ1; 13 bases fit TRDD3. There are 20 residues in the CDR3. Germline values: CDR1 TSWWSYY, CDR2 QGS. The junction had 19 bases not matched to a gene; V was cut back by 9 bases and J by 0 bases. CDR3 sequence (DNA): TGTGCTCTCCGCGTCACTCCAAGACTGGGGGATACGCGGTACACCGATAAACTCATCTTT. Translating it yields CALRVTPRLGDTRYTDKLIF.